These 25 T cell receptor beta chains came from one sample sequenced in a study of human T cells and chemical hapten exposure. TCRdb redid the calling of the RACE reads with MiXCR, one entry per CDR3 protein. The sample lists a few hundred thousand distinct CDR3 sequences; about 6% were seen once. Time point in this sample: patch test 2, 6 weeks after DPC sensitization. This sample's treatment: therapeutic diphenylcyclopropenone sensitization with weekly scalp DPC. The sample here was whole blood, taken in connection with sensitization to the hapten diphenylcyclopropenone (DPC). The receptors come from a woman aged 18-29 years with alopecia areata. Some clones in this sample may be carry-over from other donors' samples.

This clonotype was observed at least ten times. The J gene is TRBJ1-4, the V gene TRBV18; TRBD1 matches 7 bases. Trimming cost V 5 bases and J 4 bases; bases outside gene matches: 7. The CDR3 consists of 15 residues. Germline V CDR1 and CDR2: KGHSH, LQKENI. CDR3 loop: CASSNNWDSNEKLFF. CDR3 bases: TGTGCCAGCTCAAACAATTGGGACAGTAATGAAAAACTGTTTTTT.

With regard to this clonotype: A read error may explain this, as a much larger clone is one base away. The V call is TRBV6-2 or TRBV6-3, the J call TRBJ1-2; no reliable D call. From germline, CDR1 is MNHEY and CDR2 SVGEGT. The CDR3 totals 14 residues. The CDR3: CDSSYSVGSYGYTF. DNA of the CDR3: TGTGACAGCAGTTACTCAGTCGGCTCCTATGGCTACACCTTC.

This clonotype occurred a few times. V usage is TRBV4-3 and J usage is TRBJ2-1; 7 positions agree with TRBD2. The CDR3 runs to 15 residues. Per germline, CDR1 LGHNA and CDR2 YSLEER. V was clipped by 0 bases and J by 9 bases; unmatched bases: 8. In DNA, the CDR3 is TGCGCCAGCAGCCAAGATGAAAATAGCGGGTTTGAGCAGTTCTTC. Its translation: CASSQDENSGFEQFF.

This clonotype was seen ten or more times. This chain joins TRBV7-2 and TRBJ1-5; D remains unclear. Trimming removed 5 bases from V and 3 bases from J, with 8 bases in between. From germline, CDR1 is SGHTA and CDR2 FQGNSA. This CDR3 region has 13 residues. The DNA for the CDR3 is TGTGCCAGCAGCGCCTCAAACAATCAGCCCCAGCATTTT. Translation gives CASSASNNQPQHF.

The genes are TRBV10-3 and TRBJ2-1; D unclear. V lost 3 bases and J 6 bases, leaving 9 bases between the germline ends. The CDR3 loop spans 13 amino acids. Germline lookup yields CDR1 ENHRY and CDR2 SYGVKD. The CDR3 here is CAISDLGINEQFF. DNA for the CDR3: TGTGCCATCAGTGATTTAGGGATCAATGAGCAGTTCTTC.

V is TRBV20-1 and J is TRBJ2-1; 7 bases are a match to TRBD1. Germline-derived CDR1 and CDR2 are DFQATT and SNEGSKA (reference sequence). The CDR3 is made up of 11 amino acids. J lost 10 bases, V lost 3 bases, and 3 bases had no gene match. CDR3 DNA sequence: TGCAGTGCTAGTTTACAGGGGGAGCAGTTCTTC. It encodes CSASLQGEQFF.

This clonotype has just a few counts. CDR3 DNA: TGTGCCAGCGCTCCACTCCCGACAGGTCGAAATCAGCCCCAGCATTTT. Translating it yields CASAPLPTGRNQPQHF. The J gene is TRBJ1-5, the V gene TRBV27, with TRBD1 as a possible D gene (6 bases). Germline CDR1 reads MNHEY; CDR2 reads SMNVEV (reference sequence). V lost 8 bases, J lost 4 bases, and 21 bases lay in between. This CDR3 has 16 residues.

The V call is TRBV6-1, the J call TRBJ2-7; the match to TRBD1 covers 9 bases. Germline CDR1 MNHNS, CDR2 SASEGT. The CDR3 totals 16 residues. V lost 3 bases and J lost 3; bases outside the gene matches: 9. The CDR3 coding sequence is TGTGCCAGCAGTGAGGGACAGGGTGGGAGATTCTACGAGCAGTACTTC. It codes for CASSEGQGGRFYEQYF.

CDR3 protein: CASSLDSTTNEKLFF. In nucleotides, the CDR3 is TGTGCCAGCAGCTTGGACAGTACAACTAATGAAAAACTGTTTTTT. The chain is built from TRBV5-5 and TRBJ1-4; D call uncertain. The CDR3 runs 15 residues. Germline V gene data show CDR1 as SGHKS and CDR2 as YYEKEE (reference sequence). V was shortened by 0 bases and J by 0 bases, with 6 bases between the two germline ends.

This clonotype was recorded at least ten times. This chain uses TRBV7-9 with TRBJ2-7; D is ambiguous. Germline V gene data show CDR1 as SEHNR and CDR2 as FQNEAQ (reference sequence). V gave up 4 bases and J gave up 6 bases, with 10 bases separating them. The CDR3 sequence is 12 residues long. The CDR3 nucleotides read TGTGCCAGCAGCTCCGCGAAGGGCGAGCAGTACTTC. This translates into CASSSAKGEQYF.

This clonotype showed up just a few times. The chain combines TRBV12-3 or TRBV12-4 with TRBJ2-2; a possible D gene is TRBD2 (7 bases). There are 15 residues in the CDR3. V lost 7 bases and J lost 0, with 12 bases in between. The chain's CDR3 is CASTGGGANTGELFF. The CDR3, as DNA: TGTGCCAGCACGGGCGGGGGCGCGAACACCGGGGAGCTGTTTTTT.

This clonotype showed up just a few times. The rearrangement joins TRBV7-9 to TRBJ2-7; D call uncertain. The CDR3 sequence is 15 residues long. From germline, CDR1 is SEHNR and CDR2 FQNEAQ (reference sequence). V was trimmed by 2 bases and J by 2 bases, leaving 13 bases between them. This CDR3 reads CASSLSNDWTYEQYF. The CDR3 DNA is TGTGCCAGCAGCTTATCCAATGACTGGACCTACGAGCAGTACTTC. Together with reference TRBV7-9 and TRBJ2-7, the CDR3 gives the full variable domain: DTGVSQNPRHKITKRGQNVTFRCDPISEHNRLYWYRQTLGQGPEFLTYFQNEAQLEKSRLLSDRFSAERPKGSFSTLEIQRTEQGDSAMYLCASSLSNDWTYEQYFGPGTRLTVT.

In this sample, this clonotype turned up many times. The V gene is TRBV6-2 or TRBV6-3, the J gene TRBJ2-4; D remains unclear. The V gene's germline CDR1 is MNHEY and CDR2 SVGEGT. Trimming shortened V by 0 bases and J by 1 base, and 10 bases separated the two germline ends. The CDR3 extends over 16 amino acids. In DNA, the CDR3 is TGTGCCAGCAGTTACTCCTGGGAAGGGGCCAAAAACATTCAGTACTTC. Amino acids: CASSYSWEGAKNIQYF.

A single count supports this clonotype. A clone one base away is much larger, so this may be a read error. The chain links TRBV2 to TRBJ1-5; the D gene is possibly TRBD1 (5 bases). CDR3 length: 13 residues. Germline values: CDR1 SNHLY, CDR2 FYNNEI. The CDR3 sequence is CASSPQENQSQHF. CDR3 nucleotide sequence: TGTGCCAGCAGTCCACAGGAAAATCAGTCCCAGCATTTT.

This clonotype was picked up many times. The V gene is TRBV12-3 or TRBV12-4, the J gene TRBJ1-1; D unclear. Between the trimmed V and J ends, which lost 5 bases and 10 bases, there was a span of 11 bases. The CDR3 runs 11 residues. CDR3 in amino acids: CASSPRLGAFF. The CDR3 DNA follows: TGTGCCAGCAGTCCTCGACTCGGAGCTTTCTTT.

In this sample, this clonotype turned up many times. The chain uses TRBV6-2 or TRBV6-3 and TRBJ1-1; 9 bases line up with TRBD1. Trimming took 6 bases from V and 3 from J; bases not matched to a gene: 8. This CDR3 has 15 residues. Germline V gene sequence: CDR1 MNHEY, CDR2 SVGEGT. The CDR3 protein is CASSRPGTGYTEAFF. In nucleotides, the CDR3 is TGTGCCAGCAGCCGTCCCGGGACAGGGTACACTGAAGCTTTCTTT.

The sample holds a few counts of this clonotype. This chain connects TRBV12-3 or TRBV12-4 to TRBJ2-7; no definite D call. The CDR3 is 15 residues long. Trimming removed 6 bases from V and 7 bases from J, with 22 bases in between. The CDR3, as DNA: TGTGCCAGCAGCCTTAGAGTCGGCCTAAGGGAAGAGCAGTACTTC. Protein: CASSLRVGLREEQYF.

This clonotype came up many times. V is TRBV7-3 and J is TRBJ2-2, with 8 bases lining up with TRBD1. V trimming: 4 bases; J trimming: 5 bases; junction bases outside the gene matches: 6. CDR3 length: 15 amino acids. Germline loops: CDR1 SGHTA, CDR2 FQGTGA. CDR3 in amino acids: CASSSDRGGTGELFF. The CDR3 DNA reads TGTGCCAGCAGCTCCGACAGGGGCGGGACCGGGGAGCTGTTTTTT.

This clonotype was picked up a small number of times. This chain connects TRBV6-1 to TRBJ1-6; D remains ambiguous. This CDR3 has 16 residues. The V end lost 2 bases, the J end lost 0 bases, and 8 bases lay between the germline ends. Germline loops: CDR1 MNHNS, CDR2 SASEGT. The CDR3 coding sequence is TGTGCCAGCAGTGAATTTAGGAGCTCCTATAATTCACCCCTCCACTTT. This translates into CASSEFRSSYNSPLHF.

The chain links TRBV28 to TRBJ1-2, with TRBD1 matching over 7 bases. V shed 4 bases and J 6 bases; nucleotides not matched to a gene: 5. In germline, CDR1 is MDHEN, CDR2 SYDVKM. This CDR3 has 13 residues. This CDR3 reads CASSSGTGDGYTF. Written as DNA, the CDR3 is TGTGCCAGCAGTTCGGGTACAGGGGATGGCTACACCTTC.

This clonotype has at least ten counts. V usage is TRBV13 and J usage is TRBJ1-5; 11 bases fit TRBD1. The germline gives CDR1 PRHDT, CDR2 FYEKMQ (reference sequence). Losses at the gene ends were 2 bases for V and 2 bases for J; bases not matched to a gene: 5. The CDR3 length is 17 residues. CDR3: CASSLRTGGMGNQPQHF. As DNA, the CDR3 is TGTGCCAGCAGCTTACGGACAGGGGGCATGGGCAATCAGCCCCAGCATTTT.

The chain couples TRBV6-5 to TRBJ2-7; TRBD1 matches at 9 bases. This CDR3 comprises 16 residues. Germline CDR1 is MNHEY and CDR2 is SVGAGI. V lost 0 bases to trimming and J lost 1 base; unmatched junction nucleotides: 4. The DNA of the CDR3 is TGTGCCAGCAGTTACTCTTCCGACAGGGGGTCCTACGAGCAGTACTTC. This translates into CASSYSSDRGSYEQYF.

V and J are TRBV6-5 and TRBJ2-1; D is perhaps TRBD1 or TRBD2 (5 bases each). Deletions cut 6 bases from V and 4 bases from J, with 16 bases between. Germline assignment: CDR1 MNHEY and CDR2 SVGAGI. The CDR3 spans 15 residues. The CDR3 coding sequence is TGTGCCAGCAGCTACACCGGGACCCCTTACAATGAGCAGTTCTTC. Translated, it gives CASSYTGTPYNEQFF.

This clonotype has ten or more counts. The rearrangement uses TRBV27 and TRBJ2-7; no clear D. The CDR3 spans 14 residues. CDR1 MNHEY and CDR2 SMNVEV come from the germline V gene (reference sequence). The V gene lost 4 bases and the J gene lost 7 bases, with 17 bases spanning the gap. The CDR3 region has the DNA TGTGCCAGCAGTTCCCGGATGTCCTTTTGGGAGCAGTACTTC. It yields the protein CASSSRMSFWEQYF.

The DNA of the CDR3 is TGCAGCGTTGCGCCAGGAGGAAGCGATGAGCAGTTCTTC. Translation: CSVAPGGSDEQFF. The chain is built from TRBV29-1 and TRBJ2-1, with a possible D match to TRBD2 (5 bases). This CDR3 is built from 13 residues. V shed 4 bases and J shed 8 bases, with 15 bases lying between them. Germline V gives CDR1 SQVTM, CDR2 ANQGSEA.